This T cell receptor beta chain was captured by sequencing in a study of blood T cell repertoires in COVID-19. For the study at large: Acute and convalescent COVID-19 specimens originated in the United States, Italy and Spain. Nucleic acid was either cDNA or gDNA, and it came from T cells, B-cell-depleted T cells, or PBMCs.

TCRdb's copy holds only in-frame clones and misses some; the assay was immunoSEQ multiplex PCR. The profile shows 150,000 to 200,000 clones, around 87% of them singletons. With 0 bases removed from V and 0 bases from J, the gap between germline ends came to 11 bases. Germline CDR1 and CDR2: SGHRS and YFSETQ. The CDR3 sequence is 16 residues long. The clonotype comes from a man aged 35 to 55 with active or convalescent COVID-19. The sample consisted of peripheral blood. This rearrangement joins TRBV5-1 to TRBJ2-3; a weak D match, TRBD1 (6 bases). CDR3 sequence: CASSLGTAISTDTQYF. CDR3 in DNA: TGCGCCAGCAGCTTGGGGACAGCTATTAGCACAGATACGCAGTATTTT. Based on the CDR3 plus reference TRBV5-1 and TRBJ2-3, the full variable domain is KAGVTQTPRYLIKTRGQQVTLSCSPISGHRSVSWYQQTPGQGLQFLFEYFSETQRNKGNFPGRFSGRQFSNSRSEMNVSTLELGDSALYLCASSLGTAISTDTQYFGPGTRLTVL.